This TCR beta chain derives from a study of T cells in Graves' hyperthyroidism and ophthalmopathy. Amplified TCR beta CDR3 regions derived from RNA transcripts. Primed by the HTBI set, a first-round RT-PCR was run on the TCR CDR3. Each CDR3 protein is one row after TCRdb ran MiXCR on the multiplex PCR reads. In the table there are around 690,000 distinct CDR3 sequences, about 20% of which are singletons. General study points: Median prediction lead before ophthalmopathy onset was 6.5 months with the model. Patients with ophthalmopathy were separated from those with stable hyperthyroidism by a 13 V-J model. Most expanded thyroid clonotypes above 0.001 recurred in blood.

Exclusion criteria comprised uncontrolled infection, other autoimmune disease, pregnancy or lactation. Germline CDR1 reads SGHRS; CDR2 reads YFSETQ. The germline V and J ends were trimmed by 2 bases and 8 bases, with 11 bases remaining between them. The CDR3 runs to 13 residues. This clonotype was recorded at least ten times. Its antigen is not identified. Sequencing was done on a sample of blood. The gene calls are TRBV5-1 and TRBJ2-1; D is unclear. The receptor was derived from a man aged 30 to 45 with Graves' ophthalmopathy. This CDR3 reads CASSFSPLHEQFF. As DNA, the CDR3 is TGCGCCAGCAGCTTCTCGCCGTTGCATGAGCAGTTCTTC.